The 21 T cell receptor beta chains below come from one sample, sequenced in a study of identical twins. TCRdb passed the 5' RACE reads through MiXCR, listing each CDR3 protein once. Of around 510,000 distinct CDR3 sequences detected, around 15% appear once; the ten largest clones hold approximately 0.98%. These data were also reused for a study on yellow fever vaccine responses in identical twins.

Sequenced input: CD4+ T cells sorted from blood. The receptors shown here come from a woman aged 18-29 years in good health.

This clonotype was detected a few times. The chain is built from TRBV2 and TRBJ2-1; D perhaps matches TRBD2 (5 bases). Germline CDR1 reads SNHLY; CDR2 reads FYNNEI. The V and J ends lost 8 bases and 8 bases respectively, with 22 bases between them. The CDR3 is made up of 15 amino acids. The CDR3 loop is CASRLRDYPSDEQFF. Written as DNA, the CDR3 is TGTGCCAGCCGCCTTCGCGACTATCCGTCGGATGAGCAGTTCTTC.

The chain combines TRBV6-1 with TRBJ2-5; a possible D gene is TRBD2 (6 bases). V dropped 6 bases and J dropped 4 bases, with 24 bases sitting between them. CDR3 length equals 17 residues. CDR1 MNHNS and CDR2 SASEGT come from the germline V gene. In DNA form, the CDR3 reads TGTGCCAGCAGGACTAAACTTATACAGCGGGTAGGAGAGACCCAGTACTTC. It specifies CASRTKLIQRVGETQYF.

The CDR3: CASSYRDQGDEQYF. CDR3 coding DNA: TGTGCCAGCAGTTACCGCGATCAGGGGGACGAGCAGTACTTC. The gene calls are TRBV12-3 or TRBV12-4 and TRBJ2-7, with 7 bases identical to TRBD1. The V and J ends lost 4 bases and 5 bases, in that order; junction bases with no gene match: 8. The CDR3 contains 14 residues.

This clonotype was seen more than once but under ten times. The V gene is TRBV6-1, the J gene TRBJ2-1, with D uncertain. CDR1 MNHNS and CDR2 SASEGT come from the germline V gene. The CDR3 loop spans 14 amino acids. V dropped 7 bases and J dropped 4 bases, with 14 bases sitting between them. The CDR3 here is CASTVSWVYNEQFF. CDR3 DNA sequence: TGTGCCAGCACCGTGAGTTGGGTTTACAATGAGCAGTTCTTC.

To note about this clonotype: One base away lies a much larger clone, so this may be a sequencing read error. This chain connects TRBV28 to TRBJ2-5; D may match TRBD1 or TRBD2 (5 bases each). The ends were cut back, 8 bases at V and 2 bases at J, with 21 bases in the middle. This CDR3 is 16 amino acids long. Germline values: CDR1 MDHEN, CDR2 SYDVKM. This CDR3 reads CASGAPSWGIQETQYF. CDR3 DNA: TGTGCCAGCGGAGCGCCTAGCTGGGGGATTCAAGAGACCCAGTACTTC.

The sample holds many counts of this clonotype. DNA for the CDR3: TGCGGGGCGGCAAGTCCTAGCACAGATACGCAGTATTTT. It is translated as CGAASPSTDTQYF. The V call is TRBV20-1, the J call TRBJ2-3, with D possibly TRBD1 on 5 matching bases. The CDR3 covers 13 residues. The V gene's germline CDR1 is DFQATT and CDR2 SNEGSKA (reference sequence).

This clonotype was seen more than once but under ten times. J is TRBJ1-1 and V is TRBV3-1; the D gene is possibly TRBD1 (6 bases). Trimming pared 3 bases from V and 4 bases from J, leaving 12 bases between. Per germline, CDR1 LGHDT and CDR2 YNNKEL (reference sequence). The CDR3 covers 14 residues. The CDR3 loop reads CASSQGALSTEAFF. For the CDR3, the DNA is TGTGCCAGCAGCCAGGGGGCTTTGAGCACTGAAGCTTTCTTT.

This chain joins TRBV18 and TRBJ2-3, with TRBD1 matching over 7 bases. Per the germline V gene, CDR1 is KGHSH and CDR2 is LQKENI. Trimming cost V 3 bases and J 1 base; bases outside gene matches: 7. This CDR3 has 16 residues. This CDR3 reads CASSPYRGSGTDTQYF. CDR3 DNA: TGTGCCAGCTCACCTTACAGGGGCTCTGGCACAGATACGCAGTATTTT.

This clonotype showed up just a few times. A read error may produce the germline difference seen at one junction end. The J gene is TRBJ2-1, the V gene TRBV15; TRBD1 or TRBD2 may be the D gene (6 bases each). In germline, CDR1 is LNHNV, CDR2 YYDKDF (reference sequence). This CDR3 comprises 12 residues. CDR3 region: CATSSRGRLFLF. In nucleotides, the CDR3 is TGTGCCACCAGCAGCCGGGGGCGCCTGTTCCTCTTC.

The chain couples TRBV11-2 to TRBJ2-1; 10 bases align to TRBD2. Trimming took 2 bases from V and 4 from J; bases not matched to a gene: 11. This CDR3 is 18 amino acids long. Germline loops: CDR1 SGHAT, CDR2 FQNNGV. CDR3 DNA sequence: TGTGCCAGCAGCTTAAAAGTTAGCGGGGGGATATATTACAATGAGCAGTTCTTC. Its protein product is CASSLKVSGGIYYNEQFF.

This clonotype appeared a few times. J is TRBJ2-5 and V is TRBV12-3 or TRBV12-4, with TRBD2 identical over 8 bases. This CDR3 has 14 amino acids. Trimming removed 5 bases from V and 4 bases from J; junction bases left unmatched: 6. The CDR3 bases are TGTGCCAGCAGTCGCGCGGGGGGCGGAGAGACCCAGTACTTC. It translates to CASSRAGGGETQYF.

This clonotype was counted between two and nine times. The chain recombines TRBV7-9 with TRBJ2-1, with 8 bases fitting TRBD2. The CDR3 runs to 17 residues. Germline CDR1 is SEHNR and CDR2 is FQNEAQ (reference sequence). Germline trimming cut 5 bases from V and 4 bases from J; bases unmatched to any gene: 13. The CDR3 is CASSRWVLVAGYNEQFF. CDR3 sequence (DNA): TGTGCCAGCAGCCGGTGGGTGTTGGTAGCGGGATACAATGAGCAGTTCTTC.

This clonotype was seen more than once but under ten times. V usage is TRBV5-5 and J usage is TRBJ2-7, with 11 positions matching TRBD1. The CDR3 totals 15 residues. The junction had 6 bases not matched to a gene; V was cut back by 4 bases and J by 3 bases. Germline CDR1 SGHKS, CDR2 YYEKEE (reference sequence). The CDR3 DNA sequence: TGTGCCAGCAGCCCCGGACAGGGGGCTATCTACGAGCAGTACTTC. Amino acid sequence: CASSPGQGAIYEQYF.

The chain recombines TRBV4-3 with TRBJ2-5, with D perhaps matching TRBD2 (5 bases). There are 14 residues in the CDR3. The germline CDR1 and CDR2 sequences are LGHNA and YSLEER. V was cut by 0 bases and J by 5 bases, with 10 bases left in between. CDR3 nucleotides: TGCGCCAGCAGCCAAGATCTGAGGGTGGAGACCCAGTACTTC. Translation gives CASSQDLRVETQYF.

This rearrangement joins TRBV5-5 to TRBJ2-3; D might be TRBD1 (5 bases). The germline V gene has CDR1 SGHKS and CDR2 YYEKEE (reference sequence). Trimming pared 0 bases from V and 2 bases from J, leaving 13 bases between. This CDR3 is built from 16 residues. CDR3 DNA: TGTGCCAGCAGCTTGGCTGGACAACCCTCCACAGATACGCAGTATTTT. Protein product: CASSLAGQPSTDTQYF.

A few counts support this clonotype. The rearrangement uses TRBV7-2 and TRBJ2-4, with 7 bases fitting TRBD1. CDR1 SGHTA and CDR2 FQGNSA come from the germline V gene. Unmatched junction bases numbered 11, after V lost 4 bases and J lost 8 bases. CDR3 length: 15 amino acids. The DNA for the CDR3 is TGTGCCAGCAGCTCAGAGACAGGGTATGGGGACATTCAGTACTTC. Its translation: CASSSETGYGDIQYF.

The CDR3 spells CASSSRGGTLGRETQYF. As DNA, the CDR3 is TGTGCCAGCAGTTCCAGGGGTGGGACTCTGGGGCGAGAGACCCAGTACTTC. The chain carries TRBV25-1 and TRBJ2-5; D tentatively reads TRBD1 or TRBD2 (6 bases each). The germline gives CDR1 MGHDK, CDR2 SYGVNS. V was clipped by 5 bases and J by 4 bases, with 23 bases between them. The CDR3 has 17 residues.

The chain uses TRBV7-2 and TRBJ2-2, with D hard to call. Deletions cut 3 bases from V and 1 base from J, with 9 bases between. Germline V gene data show CDR1 as SGHTA and CDR2 as FQGNSA. The CDR3 runs 15 residues. DNA of the CDR3: TGTGCCAGCAGCTTCTTGCTACAGAACACCGGGGAGCTGTTTTTT. Translating it yields CASSFLLQNTGELFF.

The rearrangement uses TRBV9 and TRBJ2-5, with TRBD1 as a possible D gene (5 bases). Germline V CDR1 and CDR2: SGDLS, YYNGEE. The CDR3 extends over 14 amino acids. Trimming cost V 1 base and J 5 bases, with 12 bases left between them. The CDR3 coding sequence is TGTGCCAGCAGCGTAAGCAGGGATGGCGAGACCCAGTACTTC. It codes for CASSVSRDGETQYF.

The chain links TRBV27 to TRBJ2-7, with D perhaps TRBD2 (5 bases). The germline CDR1 and CDR2 sequences are MNHEY and SMNVEV (reference sequence). CDR3 length: 13 residues. Trimming removed 3 bases at V and 3 bases at J, with 9 bases between. The CDR3 loop reads CASSFLEGYEQYF. The CDR3 DNA reads TGTGCCAGCAGTTTCTTAGAGGGCTACGAGCAGTACTTC.

This clonotype was seen at least ten times. This chain joins TRBV7-9 and TRBJ2-7, with 9 bases that match TRBD1. This CDR3 spans 17 amino acids. Unmatched junction bases numbered 8, after V lost 1 base and J lost 1 base. CDR1 and CDR2 (germline): SEHNR, FQNEAQ (reference sequence). CDR3 amino acids: CASSLEQGTGRSYEQYF. The CDR3, as DNA: TGTGCCAGCAGCTTAGAGCAAGGGACAGGGAGATCCTACGAGCAGTACTTC.